What follows are 10 T cell receptor delta chains derived from one specimen sequenced in a study of gamma-delta chains in newborns, infants, children. TCRdb fed the reads to CATT. The table records 4,500 or so delta-chain clones, 3.1% of them present only once. The sample comprised blood. Receptor source: a child who was a newborn, infant or young child, either healthy, febrile or measles-vaccinated (not recorded which).

As to this clone: This DNA's translation differs at residue 5 from TCRdb's protein, which comes from a much larger clone; a read error is likely, and the protein shown is translated from the DNA. The chain couples TRDV2 to TRDJ3; 8 bases line up with TRDD3. The trim removed 5 bases at V and 2 bases at J, leaving 4 bases unmatched. CDR1 GEAIGNYY and CDR2 EKD come from the germline V gene. The CDR3 length is 16 residues. The CDR3 sequence is CACARDTPWDTRQMFF. The CDR3 DNA sequence: TGTGCCTGTGCAAGGGATACGCCCTGGGACACCCGACAGATGTTTTTC.

Details on this clone: The protein given by TCRdb reflects a much larger clone and differs at residue 4 from this DNA's translation, likely from a read error; the protein shown is the DNA's translation. The V and J genes are TRDV2 and TRDJ2, with TRDD3 matching over 12 bases. This CDR3 region has 16 residues. Trimming at V came to 5 bases and at J to 6 bases, leaving 9 bases not matched to a gene. Per the germline V gene, CDR1 is GEAIGNYY and CDR2 is EKD. CDR3 DNA: TGTGCCTGTGGCGCCCTACTGGGGGATACCCCAGCACAACTCTTCTTT. This gives the protein CACGALLGDTPAQLFF.

The table lists this clone with a few counts. A far larger clone differs by one base, so this is likely a read error. The chain employs TRDV2 and TRDJ1; 8 positions match TRDD3. Germline assignment: CDR1 GEAIGNYY and CDR2 EKD. The CDR3 runs to 18 residues. V lost 1 base and J lost 3; bases outside the gene matches: 15. CDR3 sequence: CACDTAYWGPPYADKLIF. The CDR3, as DNA: TGTGCCTGTGACACTGCGTACTGGGGGCCTCCGTACGCCGATAAACTCATCTTT.

This clone counts as medium-sized. This chain joins TRDV2 and TRDJ1; 11 nucleotides agree with TRDD3. From germline, CDR1 is GEAIGNYY and CDR2 EKD. Trimming cost V 1 base and J 2 bases; bases outside gene matches: 11. The CDR3 covers 18 residues. The CDR3 reads CACDTLVLGDKRTDKLIF. The CDR3 bases are TGTGCCTGTGACACTCTCGTACTGGGGGATAAACGGACCGATAAACTCATCTTT.

This clone is medium-sized by share. V gene TRDV2 combines with J gene TRDJ3, with 9 bases aligning to TRDD3. The CDR3 covers 18 residues. V shed 3 bases, J shed 0 bases, and the junction held 5 bases outside the gene matches. Germline CDR1 reads GEAIGNYY; CDR2 reads EKD. The CDR3 reads CACDWGIGSSWDTRQMFF. In DNA, the CDR3 is TGTGCCTGTGACTGGGGGATAGGAAGCTCCTGGGACACCCGACAGATGTTTTTC.

A few counts support this clone. The chain couples TRDV2 to TRDJ3, with no clear D. CDR3 length equals 18 residues. Per the germline V gene, CDR1 is GEAIGNYY and CDR2 is EKD. The V end lost 4 bases, the J end lost 0 bases, and 15 bases lay between the germline ends. CDR3 in DNA: TGTGCCTGTGATTTACTGTGGACAAGCTCCTGGGACACCCGACAGATGTTTTTC. Translation: CACDLLWTSSWDTRQMFF.

This clone is large in the sample. The chain couples TRDV2 to TRDJ2, with D possibly TRDD3 on 5 matching bases. The CDR3 length is 15 residues. Per the germline V gene, CDR1 is GEAIGNYY and CDR2 is EKD. Trimming pared 3 bases from V and 3 bases from J, leaving 13 bases between. The CDR3 nucleotides read TGTGCCTGTGACGAGATGGGGACCCTGACAGCACAACTCTTCTTT. As protein: CACDEMGTLTAQLFF.

A few counts support this clone. A clone one base away is much larger, so this may be a read error. The identical CDR3 is also encoded by other nucleotide sequences in the sample. The chain employs TRDV2 and TRDJ3; 7 nucleotides line up with TRDD3. CDR3 size: 17 residues. Germline V gene sequence: CDR1 GEAIGNYY, CDR2 EKD. CDR3 DNA: TGCGCCTGTGACTCCGTACTGGGGACCTGGGACACCCGACAGATGTTTTTC. Translating it yields CACDSVLGTWDTRQMFF.

In regard to this clone: This may arise from a read error, as a much more abundant clone is one base away. The rearrangement links TRDV2 to TRDJ3; TRDD3 matches 13 bases. Trimming cost V 0 bases and J 0 bases; bases outside gene matches: 7. CDR3 length equals 21 residues. Per the germline V gene, CDR1 is GEAIGNYY and CDR2 is EKD. Here the CDR3 reads CACDTVLGDTLASWDTRQMFF. The CDR3 DNA is TGTGCCTGTGACACCGTACTGGGGGATACGCTGGCCTCCTGGGACACCCGACAGATGTTTTTC.

Comment on this clone: A far larger clone is just one base off, so this is likely a read error. The chain employs TRDV2 and TRDJ3, with 11 bases aligning to TRDD3. Germline V gives CDR1 GEAIGNYY, CDR2 EKD. The CDR3 consists of 19 residues. DNA of the CDR3: TGTGCCTGTGGCACCGTACTGGGGGATAGCTCCTGGGACACCCGACAGATGTTTTTC. Translated: CACGTVLGDSSWDTRQMFF.